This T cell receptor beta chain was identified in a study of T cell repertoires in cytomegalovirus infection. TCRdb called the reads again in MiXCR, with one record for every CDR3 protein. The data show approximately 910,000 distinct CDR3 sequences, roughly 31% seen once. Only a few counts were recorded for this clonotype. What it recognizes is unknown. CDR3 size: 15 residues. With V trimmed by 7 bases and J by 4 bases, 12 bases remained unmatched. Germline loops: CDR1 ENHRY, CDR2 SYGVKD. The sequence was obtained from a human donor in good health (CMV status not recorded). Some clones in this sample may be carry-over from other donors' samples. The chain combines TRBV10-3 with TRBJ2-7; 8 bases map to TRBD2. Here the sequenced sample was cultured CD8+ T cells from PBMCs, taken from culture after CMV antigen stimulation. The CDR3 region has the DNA TGTGCCATCAACCCTAATCGGGGGGGTTCTTACGAGCAGTACTTC. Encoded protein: CAINPNRGGSYEQYF.